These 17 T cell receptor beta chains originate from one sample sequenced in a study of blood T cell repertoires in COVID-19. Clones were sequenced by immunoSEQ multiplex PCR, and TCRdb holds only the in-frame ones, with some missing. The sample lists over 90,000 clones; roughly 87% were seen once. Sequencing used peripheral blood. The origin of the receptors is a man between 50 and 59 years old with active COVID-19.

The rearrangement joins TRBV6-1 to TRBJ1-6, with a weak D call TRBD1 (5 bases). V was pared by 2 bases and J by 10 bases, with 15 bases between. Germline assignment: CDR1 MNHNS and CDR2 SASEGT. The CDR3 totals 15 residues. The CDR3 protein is CASSERGDLLSPLHF. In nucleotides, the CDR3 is TGTGCCAGCAGTGAACGGGGGGACCTACTATCACCCCTCCACTTT.

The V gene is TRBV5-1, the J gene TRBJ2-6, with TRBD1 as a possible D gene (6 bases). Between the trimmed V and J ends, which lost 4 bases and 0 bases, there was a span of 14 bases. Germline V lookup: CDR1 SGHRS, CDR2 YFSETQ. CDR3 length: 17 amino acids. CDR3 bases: TGCGCCAGCAGCCGACAGGCTGTAAACTCTGGGGCCAACGTCCTGACTTTC. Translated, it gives CASSRQAVNSGANVLTF. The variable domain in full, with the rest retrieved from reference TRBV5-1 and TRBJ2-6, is KAGVTQTPRYLIKTRGQQVTLSCSPISGHRSVSWYQQTPGQGLQFLFEYFSETQRNKGNFPGRFSGRQFSNSRSEMNVSTLELGDSALYLCASSRQAVNSGANVLTFGAGSRLTVL.

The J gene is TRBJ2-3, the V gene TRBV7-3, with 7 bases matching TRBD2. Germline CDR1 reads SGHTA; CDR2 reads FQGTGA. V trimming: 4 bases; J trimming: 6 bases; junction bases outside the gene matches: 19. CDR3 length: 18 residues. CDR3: CASSSVGVASGARDTQYF. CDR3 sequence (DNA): TGTGCCAGCAGCTCGGTCGGGGTAGCTAGCGGCGCCCGGGATACGCAGTATTTT.

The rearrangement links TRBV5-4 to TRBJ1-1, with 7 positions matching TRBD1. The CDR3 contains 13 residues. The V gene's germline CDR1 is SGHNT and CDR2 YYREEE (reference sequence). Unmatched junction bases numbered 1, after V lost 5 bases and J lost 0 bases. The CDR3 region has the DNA TGTGCCAGCAGGGGACAGATGAACACTGAAGCTTTCTTT. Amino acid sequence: CASRGQMNTEAFF.

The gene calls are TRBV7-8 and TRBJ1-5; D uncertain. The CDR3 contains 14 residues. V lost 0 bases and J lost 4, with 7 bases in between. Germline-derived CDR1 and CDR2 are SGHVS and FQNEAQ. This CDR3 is CASSLAEGNQPQHF. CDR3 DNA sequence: TGTGCCAGCAGCTTAGCCGAGGGAAATCAGCCCCAGCATTTT.

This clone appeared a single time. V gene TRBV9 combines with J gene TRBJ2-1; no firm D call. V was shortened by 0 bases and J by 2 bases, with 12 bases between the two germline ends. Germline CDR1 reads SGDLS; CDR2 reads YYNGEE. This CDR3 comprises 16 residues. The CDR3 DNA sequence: TGTGCCAGCAGCGTAGTTGTGAGCGTCCCCTACAATGAGCAGTTCTTC. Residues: CASSVVVSVPYNEQFF.

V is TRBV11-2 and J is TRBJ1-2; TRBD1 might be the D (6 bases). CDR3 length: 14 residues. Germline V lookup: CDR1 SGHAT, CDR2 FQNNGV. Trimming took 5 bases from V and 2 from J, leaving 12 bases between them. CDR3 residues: CASSAMTGNYGYTF. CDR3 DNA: TGTGCCAGCAGCGCCATGACAGGCAACTATGGCTACACCTTC.

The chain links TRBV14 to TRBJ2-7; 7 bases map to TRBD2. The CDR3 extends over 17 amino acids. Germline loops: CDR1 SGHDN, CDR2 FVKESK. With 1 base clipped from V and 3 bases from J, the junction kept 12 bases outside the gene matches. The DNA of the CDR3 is TGTGCCAGCAGCCAAGCCCCGGGTTGGAGCGGGGACTACGAGCAGTACTTC. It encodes CASSQAPGWSGDYEQYF.

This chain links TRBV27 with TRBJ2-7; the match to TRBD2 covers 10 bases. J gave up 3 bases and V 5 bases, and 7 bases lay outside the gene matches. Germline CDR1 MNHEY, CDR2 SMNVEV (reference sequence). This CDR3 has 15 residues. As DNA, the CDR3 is TGTGCCAGCAGTCGAATAGCGGGGGGTCTCTACGAGCAGTACTTC. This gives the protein CASSRIAGGLYEQYF.

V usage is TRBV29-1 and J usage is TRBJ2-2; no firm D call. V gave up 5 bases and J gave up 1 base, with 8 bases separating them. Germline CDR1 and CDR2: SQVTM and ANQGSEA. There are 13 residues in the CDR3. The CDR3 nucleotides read TGCAGCGTTAAGCCGATGAACACCGGGGAGCTGTTTTTT. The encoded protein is CSVKPMNTGELFF.

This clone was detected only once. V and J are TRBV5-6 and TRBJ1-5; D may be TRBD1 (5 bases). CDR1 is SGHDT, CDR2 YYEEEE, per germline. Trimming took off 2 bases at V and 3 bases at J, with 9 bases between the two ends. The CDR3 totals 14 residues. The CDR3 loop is CASSFRGINQPQHF. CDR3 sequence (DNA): TGTGCCAGCAGCTTCCGGGGGATCAATCAGCCCCAGCATTTT.

The CDR3 DNA is TGTGCCAGCAGTCCCCCCGGACAGGCCAAAACTAATGAAAAACTGTTTTTT. Amino acid sequence: CASSPPGQAKTNEKLFF. This chain joins TRBV27 and TRBJ1-4; 7 bases line up with TRBD1. Germline V gene data show CDR1 as MNHEY and CDR2 as SMNVEV (reference sequence). The CDR3 consists of 17 residues. The trim removed 5 bases at V and 1 base at J, leaving 10 bases unmatched.

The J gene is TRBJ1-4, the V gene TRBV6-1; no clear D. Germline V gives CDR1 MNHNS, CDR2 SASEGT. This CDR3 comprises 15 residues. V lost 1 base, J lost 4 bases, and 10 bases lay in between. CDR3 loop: CASSEGGDFNEKLFF. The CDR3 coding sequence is TGTGCCAGCAGTGAAGGGGGAGATTTTAATGAAAAACTGTTTTTT.

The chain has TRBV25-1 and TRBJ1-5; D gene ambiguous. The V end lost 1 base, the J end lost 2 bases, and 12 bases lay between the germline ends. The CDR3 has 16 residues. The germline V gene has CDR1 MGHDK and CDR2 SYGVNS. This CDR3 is CASSEWSGMGNQPQHF. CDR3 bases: TGTGCCAGCAGTGAATGGTCAGGTATGGGCAATCAGCCCCAGCATTTT.

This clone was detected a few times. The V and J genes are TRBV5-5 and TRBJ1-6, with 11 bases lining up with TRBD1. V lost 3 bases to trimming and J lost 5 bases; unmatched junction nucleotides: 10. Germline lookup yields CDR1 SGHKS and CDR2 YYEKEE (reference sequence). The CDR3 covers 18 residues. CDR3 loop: CASSSGTGGPHDNSPLHF. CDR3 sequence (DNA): TGTGCCAGCAGCTCCGGGACAGGGGGGCCCCACGATAATTCACCCCTCCACTTT.

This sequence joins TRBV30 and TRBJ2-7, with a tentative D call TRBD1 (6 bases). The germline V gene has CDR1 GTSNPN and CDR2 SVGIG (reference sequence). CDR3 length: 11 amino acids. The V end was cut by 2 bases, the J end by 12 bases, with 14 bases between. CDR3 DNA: TGTGCCTGGAGTACCCTACAGGGTACGTACTTC. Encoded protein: CAWSTLQGTYF. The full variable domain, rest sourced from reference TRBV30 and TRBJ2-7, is SQTIHQWPATLVQPVGSPLSLECTVEGTSNPNLYWYRQAAGRGLQLLFYSVGIGQISSEVPQNLSASRPQDRQFILSSKKLLLSDSGFYLCAWSTLQGTYFGPGTRLTVT.

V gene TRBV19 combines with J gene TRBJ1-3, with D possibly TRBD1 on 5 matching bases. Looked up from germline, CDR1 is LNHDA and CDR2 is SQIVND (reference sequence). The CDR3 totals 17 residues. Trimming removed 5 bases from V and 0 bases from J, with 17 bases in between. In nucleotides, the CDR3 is TGTGCCAGTAGTCGTCTAGTGGAGGGGAGCTCTGGAAACACCATATATTTT. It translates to CASSRLVEGSSGNTIYF.